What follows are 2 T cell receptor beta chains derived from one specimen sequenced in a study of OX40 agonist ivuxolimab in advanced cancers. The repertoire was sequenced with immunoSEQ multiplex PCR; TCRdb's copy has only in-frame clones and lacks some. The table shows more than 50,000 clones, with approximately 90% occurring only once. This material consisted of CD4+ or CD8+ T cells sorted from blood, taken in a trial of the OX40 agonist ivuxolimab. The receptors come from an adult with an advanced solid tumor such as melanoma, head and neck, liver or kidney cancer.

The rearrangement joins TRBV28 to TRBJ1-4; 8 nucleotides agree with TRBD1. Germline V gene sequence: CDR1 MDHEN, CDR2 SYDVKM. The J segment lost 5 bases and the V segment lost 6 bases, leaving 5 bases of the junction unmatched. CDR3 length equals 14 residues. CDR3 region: CASSETGENEKLFF. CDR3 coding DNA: TGTGCCAGCAGCGAGACAGGGGAGAATGAAAAACTGTTTTTT.

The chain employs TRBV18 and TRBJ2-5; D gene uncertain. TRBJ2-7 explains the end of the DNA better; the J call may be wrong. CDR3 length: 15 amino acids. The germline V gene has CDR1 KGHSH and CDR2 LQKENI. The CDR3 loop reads CASSIANGDTYEQYF. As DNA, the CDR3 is TGTGCCAGCTCAATCGCAAATGGAGATACCTACGAGCAGTACTTC.